This is a list of T cell receptor beta chains from one sample in a study of blood T cells in healthy people across ages. MiXCR was run by TCRdb on the 5' RACE reads, yielding one entry per CDR3 protein. The sample has approximately 960,000 distinct CDR3 sequences, around 29% seen once. These data were also reused for a study on T cells of mothers and their children.

Sequenced input: blood. These TCRs come from a woman between 35 and 50 years old in good health. The CDR3 runs from the conserved cysteine through the conserved F or W. The order of the fields is J gene, clone size, D gene, V gene, CDR3 protein, CDR3 DNA. The D gene is left open where the match is weak. Some rows mark clone size as missing; the rest say once, few, many or name a class of expanded clone.

J: TRBJ1-1; size: .; D: .; V: TRBV27; CDR3: CASSNPRENTEAFF; DNA: TGTGCCAGCAGTAACCCCCGGGAGAACACTGAAGCTTTCTTT
J: TRBJ1-2; size: .; D: TRBD1; V: TRBV13; CDR3: CASSATQGVYYGCTF; DNA: TGTGCCAGCAGCGCGACACAGGGGGTTTACTATGGCTGCACCTTC
J: TRBJ2-7; size: .; D: TRBD1; V: TRBV14; CDR3: CASSPGTGFTYEQYF; DNA: TGTGCCAGCAGCCCAGGGACAGGCTTCACCTACGAGCAGTACTTC
J: TRBJ1-2; size: many; D: TRBD1; V: TRBV15; CDR3: CATSRDRTGDYGYTF; DNA: TGTGCCACCAGCAGAGACCGGACAGGGGACTATGGCTACACCTTC
J: TRBJ2-7; size: .; D: .; V: TRBV2; CDR3: CASSEMITFYEQYF; DNA: TGTGCCAGCAGTGAAATGATTACTTTCTACGAGCAGTACTTC
J: TRBJ2-1; size: few; D: .; V: TRBV5-5; CDR3: CASSLDRFYNEQFF; DNA: TGTGCCAGCAGCTTGGACCGGTTTTACAATGAGCAGTTCTTC
J: TRBJ2-5; size: .; D: .; V: TRBV6-1; CDR3: CASSEGGIRETQYF; DNA: TGTGCCAGCAGTGAAGGCGGGATAAGGGAGACCCAGTACTTC
J: TRBJ2-2; size: many; D: .; V: TRBV11-2; CDR3: CASSLWDTGELFF; DNA: TGTGCCAGCAGCTTGTGGGATACCGGGGAGCTGTTTTTT
J: TRBJ2-5; size: few; D: .; V: TRBV20-1; CDR3: CSAPRPPWGTQYF; DNA: TGCAGTGCACCAAGACCCCCCTGGGGGACCCAGTACTTC
J: TRBJ2-7; size: many; D: TRBD2; V: TRBV27; CDR3: CASSPKALAGVSYEQYF; DNA: TGTGCCAGCAGTCCTAAAGCCCTAGCGGGGGTCTCCTACGAGCAGTACTTC
J: TRBJ1-4; size: .; D: TRBD1; V: TRBV5-1; CDR3: CASSPDRAEKLFF; DNA: TGCGCCAGCAGCCCTGACAGGGCTGAAAAACTGTTTTTT
J: TRBJ2-5; size: many; D: .; V: TRBV29-1; CDR3: CSVEETARMYF; DNA: TGCAGCGTTGAGGAGACAGCGCGGATGTACTTC
J: TRBJ2-7; size: .; D: TRBD2; V: TRBV7-2; CDR3: CASSFSGGGFRTYNEQYF; DNA: TGTGCCAGCAGCTTTAGCGGGGGGGGCTTCAGAACCTACAATGAGCAGTACTTC
J: TRBJ2-7; size: many; D: .; V: TRBV6-5; CDR3: CASSYVGTGTTYEQYF; DNA: TGTGCCAGCAGTTATGTTGGAACAGGAACAACCTACGAGCAGTACTTC
J: TRBJ2-3; size: .; D: TRBD2; V: TRBV7-2; CDR3: CASSVTSGGARNTQYF; DNA: TGTGCCAGCAGCGTAACTAGCGGGGGGGCCAGAAATACGCAGTATTTT
J: TRBJ1-1; size: few; D: TRBD1; V: TRBV5-1; CDR3: CASTLGGTGGRNTEAFF; DNA: TGCGCCAGCACCCTTGGAGGGACAGGGGGGAGGAACACTGAAGCTTTCTTT
J: TRBJ2-3; size: many; D: .; V: TRBV3-1; CDR3: CASSLGPSYLDTQYF; DNA: TGTGCCAGCAGCCTCGGACCCTCTTATCTGGATACGCAGTATTTT
J: TRBJ1-4; size: many; D: TRBD1; V: TRBV12-3/TRBV12-4; CDR3: CASSPGGGREKLFF; DNA: TGTGCCAGCAGCCCAGGGGGCGGCAGAGAAAAACTGTTTTTT
J: TRBJ2-5; size: .; D: .; V: TRBV28; CDR3: CALSQGKQETQYF; DNA: TGTGCCTTATCCCAGGGAAAGCAAGAGACCCAGTACTTC
J: TRBJ2-7; size: few; D: .; V: TRBV10-3; CDR3: CAISDRVRSCEQYF; DNA: TGTGCCATCAGTGACAGGGTGCGGTCCTGCGAGCAGTACTTC
J: TRBJ2-1; size: once; D: TRBD2; V: TRBV7-2; CDR3: CASSTPTGLAAYNEQFF; DNA: TGTGCCAGCAGTACACCGACGGGACTAGCGGCCTACAATGAGCAGTTCTTC
J: TRBJ1-2; size: few; D: TRBD1; V: TRBV5-1; CDR3: CASSRGQGEVTF; DNA: TGCGCCAGCAGCCGGGGACAGGGAGAGGTCACCTTC
J: TRBJ2-3; size: once; D: TRBD2; V: TRBV28; CDR3: CASRPAGTNTDTQYF; DNA: TGTGCCAGCAGACCTGCGGGGACTAACACAGATACGCAGTATTTT
J: TRBJ1-5; size: .; D: .; V: TRBV6-2/TRBV6-3; CDR3: CASGPKRTENQPQHF; DNA: TGTGCCAGCGGCCCAAAGAGGACGGAAAATCAGCCCCAGCATTTT
J: TRBJ2-5; size: many; D: TRBD2; V: TRBV4-2; CDR3: CASSQDRGTSGRGTQYF; DNA: TGTGCCAGCAGCCAAGATAGAGGAACTAGCGGACGGGGGACCCAGTACTTC
J: TRBJ2-7; size: many; D: TRBD1; V: TRBV24-1; CDR3: CATSDTGTGGIEQYF; DNA: TGTGCCACCAGTGATACCGGGACAGGGGGGATCGAGCAGTACTTC
J: TRBJ2-7; size: many; D: .; V: TRBV28; CDR3: CASSLRQVSSYEQYF; DNA: TGTGCCAGCAGTTTAAGGCAGGTCAGCTCCTACGAGCAGTACTTC
J: TRBJ2-6; size: many; D: .; V: TRBV6-1; CDR3: CASSDSGANVLTF; DNA: TGTGCCAGCAGTGACTCTGGGGCCAACGTCCTGACTTTC
J: TRBJ1-2; size: many; D: .; V: TRBV5-6; CDR3: CASSLAVWAHGRGYTF; DNA: TGTGCCAGCAGCTTGGCTGTCTGGGCCCATGGCCGTGGCTACACCTTC
J: TRBJ2-2; size: .; D: TRBD1; V: TRBV7-9; CDR3: CASSLEAGGTGELFF; DNA: TGTGCCAGCAGCTTAGAGGCAGGGGGCACCGGGGAGCTGTTTTTT
J: TRBJ1-2; size: many; D: TRBD1; V: TRBV12-3/TRBV12-4; CDR3: CASSRADRGIGYTF; DNA: TGTGCCAGCAGTCGGGCTGACAGGGGGATAGGCTACACCTTC
J: TRBJ2-7; size: many; D: .; V: TRBV6-5; CDR3: CASSPPPGTGEQYF; DNA: TGTGCCAGCAGCCCCCCCCCGGGCACGGGCGAGCAGTACTTC
J: TRBJ2-1; size: many; D: .; V: TRBV24-1; CDR3: CATSDPTNNEQFF; DNA: TGTGCCACCAGTGATCCGACGAACAATGAGCAGTTCTTC
J: TRBJ1-2; size: .; D: TRBD1; V: TRBV7-6; CDR3: CASSLGLQRTGGAWNGYTF; DNA: TGTGCCAGCAGCTTAGGACTACAGCGGACAGGGGGCGCATGGAATGGCTACACCTTC
J: TRBJ2-7; size: many; D: TRBD1; V: TRBV12-3/TRBV12-4; CDR3: CASSLWDRGGEQYF; DNA: TGTGCCAGCAGTTTGTGGGACAGGGGTGGCGAGCAGTACTTC
J: TRBJ2-7; size: .; D: .; V: TRBV28; CDR3: CASSPSDESYEQYF; DNA: TGTGCCAGCAGTCCCTCGGACGAATCCTACGAGCAGTACTTC
J: TRBJ2-7; size: few; D: TRBD2; V: TRBV9; CDR3: CASSLTSDNSYEQYF; DNA: TGTGCCAGCAGCCTCACTAGCGACAACTCCTACGAGCAGTACTTC
J: TRBJ2-3; size: many; D: TRBD2; V: TRBV25-1; CDR3: CASSGLAETDTQYF; DNA: TGTGCCAGCAGTGGACTAGCGGAGACAGATACGCAGTATTTT
J: TRBJ2-3; size: few; D: .; V: TRBV12-3/TRBV12-4; CDR3: CASSLGFNGDTQYF; DNA: TGTGCCAGCAGTTTAGGGTTCAATGGAGATACGCAGTATTTT
J: TRBJ2-4; size: .; D: .; V: TRBV7-3; CDR3: CASSAHPYNEQYF; DNA: TGTGCCAGCAGCGCACACCCATACAATGAGCAGTACTTC
J: TRBJ2-7; size: many; D: TRBD2; V: TRBV12-3/TRBV12-4; CDR3: CASTQRRRGLAGVRYEQYF; DNA: TGTGCCAGCACCCAACGTCGGAGGGGACTAGCGGGGGTACGATACGAGCAGTACTTC
J: TRBJ2-3; size: few; D: .; V: TRBV5-1; CDR3: CASGGAGVGTDTQYF; DNA: TGCGCCAGCGGAGGGGCTGGAGTGGGAACAGATACGCAGTATTTT
J: TRBJ2-7; size: many; D: .; V: TRBV28; CDR3: CASSSPGHRYEQYF; DNA: TGTGCCAGCAGTTCCCCGGGACACCGCTACGAGCAGTACTTC
J: TRBJ1-2; size: .; D: .; V: TRBV15; CDR3: CVIGTFDVEFCYTF; DNA: TGTGTGATTGGGACATTCGACGTGGAATTTTGCTACACCTTC